Presented here are 21 T cell receptor beta chains from one specimen sequenced in a study of shared clonotypes between healthy human individuals. Repertoires were generated with immunoSEQ multiplex PCR, while TCRdb's copy carries only in-frame clones and drops some. The sample lists hundreds of thousands of clones; roughly 79% were seen once. The sample consisted of PBMCs. The receptors shown here come from a woman aged 40 to 55 in good health. Some clones in this sample may be carry-over from other donors' samples.

The table lists this clone with a count of one. The rearrangement links TRBV30 to TRBJ2-3; D uncertain. This CDR3 is 13 amino acids long. V gave up 0 bases and J gave up 3 bases, with 7 bases separating them. Germline CDR1 GTSNPN, CDR2 SVGIG (reference sequence). DNA of the CDR3: TGTGCCTGGAGTGTATTAGCAACAGATACGCAGTATTTT. This codes for CAWSVLATDTQYF.

The chain is built from TRBV11-2 and TRBJ2-3; D is possibly TRBD2 (6 bases). Trimming took off 1 base at V and 1 base at J, with 15 bases between the two ends. There are 17 residues in the CDR3. Germline assignment: CDR1 SGHAT and CDR2 FQNNGV. The chain's CDR3 is CASSLVGGVVGTDTQYF. CDR3 coding DNA: TGTGCCAGCAGCTTAGTAGGCGGGGTAGTAGGCACAGATACGCAGTATTTT.

The chain recombines TRBV4-2 with TRBJ2-7, with TRBD2 matching 10 bases. The J segment lost 3 bases and the V segment lost 7 bases, leaving 9 bases of the junction unmatched. This CDR3 has 15 amino acids. The germline gives CDR1 LGHNA, CDR2 YNFKEQ. CDR3 nucleotides: TGTGCCAGCACCGTAGCGGGAGGTCCTCTCTACGAGCAGTACTTC. This encodes CASTVAGGPLYEQYF.

The chain couples TRBV6-6 to TRBJ1-2, with D maybe TRBD1 (6 bases). With 6 bases removed from V and 4 bases from J, the gap between germline ends came to 15 bases. This CDR3 spans 14 amino acids. Germline V CDR1 and CDR2: MNHNY, SVGAGI (reference sequence). CDR3 sequence reads: CASRQGGGPYGYTF. The CDR3 DNA sequence: TGTGCCAGCAGACAGGGTGGGGGTCCCTATGGCTACACCTTC.

The genes are TRBV6-6 and TRBJ2-7; TRBD2 aligns across 12 bases. Germline V CDR1 and CDR2: MNHNY, SVGAGI (reference sequence). The V gene end was trimmed by 7 bases and the J gene end by 7 bases; junction bases not matched to a gene: 11. The CDR3 extends over 15 amino acids. The CDR3 sequence: CASKAGTSGRWEQYF. CDR3 DNA sequence: TGTGCCAGCAAGGCCGGGACTAGCGGGCGTTGGGAGCAGTACTTC.

The rearrangement links TRBV5-5 to TRBJ2-1; D tentatively reads TRBD1 or TRBD2 (5 bases each). There are 17 residues in the CDR3. The V and J ends lost 4 bases and 0 bases respectively, with 17 bases between them. The V gene's germline CDR1 is SGHKS and CDR2 YYEKEE (reference sequence). The CDR3 nucleotides read TGTGCCAGCAGCGCAACCTCGGGGCTCCGCTCCTACAATGAGCAGTTCTTC. Encoded protein: CASSATSGLRSYNEQFF.

The chain joins TRBV19 to TRBJ1-1, with D unclear. The CDR3 is 14 residues long. In germline, CDR1 is LNHDA, CDR2 SQIVND (reference sequence). The germline V and J ends were trimmed by 3 bases and 2 bases, with 10 bases remaining between them. CDR3: CASSIRPGNTEAFF. In nucleotides, the CDR3 is TGTGCCAGTAGTATCCGGCCCGGTAACACTGAAGCTTTCTTT.

This chain connects TRBV15 to TRBJ2-2; 12 bases map to TRBD2. CDR1 and CDR2 from the germline V gene are LNHNV and YYDKDF (reference sequence). V trimming: 8 bases; J trimming: 6 bases; junction bases outside the gene matches: 4. CDR3 length: 14 residues. As DNA, the CDR3 is TGTGCCACCCGACTAGCGGGAGTCCCCGGGGAGCTGTTTTTT. Its translation is CATRLAGVPGELFF.

The CDR3: CASSLYRDRRWVGYTF. In DNA, the CDR3 is TGTGCCAGCAGCTTATACAGGGACAGAAGGTGGGTCGGCTACACCTTC. The chain recombines TRBV7-2 with TRBJ1-2; 7 bases are a match to TRBD1. This CDR3 comprises 16 residues. Germline-derived CDR1 and CDR2 are SGHTA and FQGNSA. Unmatched junction bases numbered 14, after V lost 2 bases and J lost 8 bases.

This clone was seen once. The rearrangement joins TRBV5-1 to TRBJ1-2; D uncertain. V lost 3 bases and J 8 bases, leaving 20 bases between the germline ends. The CDR3 is 15 residues long. CDR1 and CDR2 from the germline V gene are SGHRS and YFSETQ. Written as DNA, the CDR3 is TGCGCCAGCAGCTGGCAGCCGGTGGACCCCTTCGGCTACACCTTC. Translating it yields CASSWQPVDPFGYTF.

The CDR3 is CASSPAPGLAEERANEQFF. CDR3 bases: TGTGCCAGCAGCCCCGCCCCGGGACTAGCGGAAGAGAGGGCCAATGAGCAGTTCTTC. The chain joins TRBV7-6 to TRBJ2-1, with 11 bases lining up with TRBD2. CDR1 SGHVS and CDR2 FNYEAQ come from the germline V gene. Trimming took 5 bases from V and 6 from J; bases not matched to a gene: 18. This CDR3 has 19 residues.

The chain links TRBV2 to TRBJ2-5; D not resolved. This CDR3 is 14 amino acids long. Germline CDR1 reads SNHLY; CDR2 reads FYNNEI. Trimming took off 0 bases at V and 5 bases at J, with 10 bases between the two ends. This chain's CDR3 is CASSEARTWETQYF. In DNA form, the CDR3 reads TGTGCCAGCAGTGAAGCGCGGACCTGGGAGACCCAGTACTTC. The variable domain in full, with the rest retrieved from reference TRBV2 and TRBJ2-5, is EPEVTQTPSHQVTQMGQEVILRCVPISNHLYFYWYRQILGQKVEFLVSFYNNEISEKSEIFDDQFSVERPDGSNFTLKIRSTKLEDSAMYFCASSEARTWETQYFGPGTRLLVL.

This chain joins TRBV7-9 and TRBJ1-1; D may be TRBD1 (5 bases). Per the germline V gene, CDR1 is SEHNR and CDR2 is FQNEAQ (reference sequence). The CDR3 has 13 residues. The V end was cut by 5 bases, the J end by 5 bases, with 12 bases between. The CDR3 sequence is CASSNTGVTEAFF. The CDR3, as DNA: TGTGCCAGCAGCAACACGGGGGTAACTGAAGCTTTCTTT. Using reference TRBV7-9 and TRBJ1-1 for the parts outside the CDR3, the full variable domain is DTGVSQNPRHKITKRGQNVTFRCDPISEHNRLYWYRQTLGQGPEFLTYFQNEAQLEKSRLLSDRFSAERPKGSFSTLEIQRTEQGDSAMYLCASSNTGVTEAFFGQGTRLTVV.

The chain couples TRBV4-1 to TRBJ1-2; 7 positions match TRBD1. Germline trimming cut 6 bases from V and 3 bases from J; bases unmatched to any gene: 4. Germline lookup yields CDR1 MGHRA and CDR2 YSYEKL. CDR3 length equals 13 residues. The CDR3 sequence: CASRHTGDYGYTF. As DNA, the CDR3 is TGCGCCAGCAGACACACAGGGGACTATGGCTACACCTTC.

This clone was found a few times. The rearrangement uses TRBV10-3 and TRBJ1-1; D call uncertain. CDR1 and CDR2 from the germline V gene are ENHRY and SYGVKD. V was clipped by 2 bases and J by 1 base, with 11 bases between them. CDR3 size: 15 residues. Here the CDR3 reads CAISEVGPRNTEAFF. The CDR3 DNA is TGTGCCATCAGTGAGGTAGGGCCGAGGAACACTGAAGCTTTCTTT.

The CDR3 region has the DNA TGTGCCAGCCAGCTCCGGGAAGGAGGGTACGAGCAGTACTTC. Translation: CASQLREGGYEQYF. V and J are TRBV6-6 and TRBJ2-7, with a tentative D call TRBD2 (6 bases). The CDR3 extends over 14 amino acids. The germline CDR1 and CDR2 sequences are MNHNY and SVGAGI (reference sequence). Trimming stripped 8 bases from V and 4 bases from J, with 18 bases between.

This clone was detected once. The chain employs TRBV7-8 and TRBJ1-5; D is unclear. The V gene lost 4 bases and the J gene lost 3 bases, with 19 bases spanning the gap. Germline CDR1 is SGHVS and CDR2 is FQNEAQ. The CDR3 runs to 17 residues. The CDR3 is CASSSKPAGESNQPQHF. In DNA, the CDR3 is TGTGCCAGCAGCTCAAAACCTGCAGGAGAATCCAATCAGCCCCAGCATTTT.

The chain joins TRBV7-3 to TRBJ2-1; perhaps D is TRBD1 or TRBD2 (5 bases each). The CDR3 length is 14 residues. The V gene's germline CDR1 is SGHTA and CDR2 FQGTGA. The V end lost 5 bases, the J end lost 5 bases, and 13 bases lay between the germline ends. This CDR3 is CASSPGTENNEQFF. The CDR3, as DNA: TGTGCCAGCAGCCCCGGGACCGAAAACAATGAGCAGTTCTTC. Combining the CDR3 with reference TRBV7-3 and TRBJ2-1 gives the whole variable domain GAGVSQTPSNKVTEKGKYVELRCDPISGHTALYWYRQSLGQGPEFLIYFQGTGAADDSGLPNDRFFAVRPEGSVSTLKIQRTERGDSAVYLCASSPGTENNEQFFGPGTRLTVL.

The CDR3 DNA follows: TGTGCCAGCAGTCTATCCTACAATGAGCAGTTCTTC. Amino acids: CASSLSYNEQFF. V usage is TRBV6-1 and J usage is TRBJ2-1; D not resolved. CDR1 and CDR2 (germline): MNHNS, SASEGT. CDR3 length: 12 amino acids. V was cut by 5 bases and J by 1 base, with 3 bases left in between.

V and J are TRBV27 and TRBJ2-3, with 7 bases fitting TRBD1. This CDR3 is built from 14 residues. Germline V gene data show CDR1 as MNHEY and CDR2 as SMNVEV (reference sequence). V shed 4 bases, J shed 7 bases, and the junction held 8 bases outside the gene matches. The CDR3 nucleotides are TGTGCCAGCAGTTGGCGACAGGGTTCGCATACGCAGTATTTT. Translating it yields CASSWRQGSHTQYF.

This chain joins TRBV19 and TRBJ1-1; 7 nucleotides agree with TRBD1. The ends lost 5 bases at V and 1 base at J; junction bases unmatched: 7. Germline CDR1 and CDR2: LNHDA and SQIVND (reference sequence). This CDR3 is built from 15 residues. The CDR3, as DNA: TGTGCCAGTAGTCCGGCGGGACAGAAGAACACTGAAGCTTTCTTT. Encoded protein: CASSPAGQKNTEAFF.